This TCR beta chain is from a study of blood T cell repertoires in COVID-19. Overall study context: Samples representing acute and convalescent COVID-19 were sourced from the United States, Italy and Spain. The cDNA or gDNA used as material had been derived from T cells, B-cell-depleted T cells, or PBMCs.

Repertoires were generated with immunoSEQ multiplex PCR, while TCRdb's copy carries only in-frame clones and drops some. This sample has 200,000 to 300,000 clones, with roughly 90% found just once. Germline lookup yields CDR1 LGHDT and CDR2 YNNKEL (reference sequence). CDR3 length equals 18 residues. Trimming left V 1 base short and J 2 bases short, with 21 bases between. The study recruited people aged 18 to 89 years across under 25 US areas. Categorization into cohorts depended on clinical history that participants reported. The receptor was isolated from a woman aged 25 to 39 with acute COVID-19. The rearrangement uses TRBV3-1 (or the pseudogene TRBV3-2) and TRBJ2-7, with D possibly TRBD1 on 5 matching bases. The sequenced sample consisted of PBMCs or T cells enriched from blood (not recorded which). CDR3 sequence: CASSQVTARRGRTYEQYF. The CDR3, as DNA: TGTGCCAGCAGCCAAGTAACAGCCCGAAGGGGCCGAACCTACGAGCAGTACTTC.